There are a few counts of the clone carrying this TCR beta chain. This sample was included in a study of blood T cell repertoires in COVID-19. Whole-study context: Sites in the United States, Italy and Spain provided acute and convalescent COVID-19 samples. T cells, B-cell-depleted T cells, or PBMCs supplied cDNA or gDNA.

Sequencing used immunoSEQ multiplex PCR; TCRdb keeps in-frame clones, though not all of them. The sample holds 65,000 to 90,000 clones, 65% to 90% seen once. The material sequenced was peripheral blood. The TCR comes from a woman aged 55-69 years with acute or convalescent COVID-19.

In DNA, the CDR3 is TGCGCCAGCAGCCAAGATCTGGGAGGATTATCGAACACCGGGGAGCTGTTTTTT. It yields the protein CASSQDLGGLSNTGELFF. This chain connects TRBV4-1 to TRBJ2-2, with D perhaps TRBD2 (6 bases). Germline V CDR1 and CDR2: MGHRA, YSYEKL. Between the trimmed V and J ends, which lost 0 bases and 0 bases, there was a span of 14 bases. The CDR3 spans 18 residues.